This T cell receptor beta chain is from a study of glioma-infiltrating T cells after dendritic cell vaccination. Sequenced by immunoSEQ multiplex PCR; TCRdb stores in-frame clones only, minus some. The sample includes under 100,000 clones, 75% to 85% of them seen just once. Trimming took off 7 bases at V and 3 bases at J, with 12 bases between the two ends. CDR1 is MNHEY and CDR2 is SVGAGI in the germline V gene. The CDR3 is 13 residues long. Sequences were derived from blood, sampled before dendritic cell vaccination. This TCR came from a human donor with glioblastoma. The chain has TRBV6-5 and TRBJ1-1, with a tentative D call TRBD1 (5 bases). The CDR3 coding sequence is TGTGCCAGCACCGATCGACAGTACACTGAAGCTTTCTTT. It codes for CASTDRQYTEAFF.